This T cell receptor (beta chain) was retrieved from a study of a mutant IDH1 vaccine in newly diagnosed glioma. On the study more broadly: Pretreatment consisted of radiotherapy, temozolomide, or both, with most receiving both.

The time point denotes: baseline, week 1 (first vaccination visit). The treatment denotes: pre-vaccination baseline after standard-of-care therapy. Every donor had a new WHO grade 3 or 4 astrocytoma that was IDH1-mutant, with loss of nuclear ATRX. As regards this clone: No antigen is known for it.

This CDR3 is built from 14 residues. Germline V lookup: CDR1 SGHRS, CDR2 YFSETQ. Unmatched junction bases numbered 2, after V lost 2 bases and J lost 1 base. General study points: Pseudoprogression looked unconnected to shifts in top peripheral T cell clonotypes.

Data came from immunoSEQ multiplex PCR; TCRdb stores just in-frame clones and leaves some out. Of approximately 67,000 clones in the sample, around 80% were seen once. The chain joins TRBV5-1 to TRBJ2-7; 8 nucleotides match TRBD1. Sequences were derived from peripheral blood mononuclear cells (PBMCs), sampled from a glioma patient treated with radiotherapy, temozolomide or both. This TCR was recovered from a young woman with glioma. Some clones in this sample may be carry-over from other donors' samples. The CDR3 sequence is CASSLHRGSYEQYF. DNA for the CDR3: TGCGCCAGCAGCTTACACAGGGGGTCCTACGAGCAGTACTTC.